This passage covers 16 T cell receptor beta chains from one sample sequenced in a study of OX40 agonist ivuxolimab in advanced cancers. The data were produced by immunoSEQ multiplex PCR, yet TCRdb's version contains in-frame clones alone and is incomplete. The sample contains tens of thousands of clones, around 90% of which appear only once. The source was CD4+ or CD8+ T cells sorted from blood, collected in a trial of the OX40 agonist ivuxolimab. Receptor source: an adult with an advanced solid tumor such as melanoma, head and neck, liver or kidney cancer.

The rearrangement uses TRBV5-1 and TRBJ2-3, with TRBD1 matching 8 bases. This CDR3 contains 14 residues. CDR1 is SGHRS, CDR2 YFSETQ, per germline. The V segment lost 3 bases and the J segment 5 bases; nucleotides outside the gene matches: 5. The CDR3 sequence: CASSSRQGIDTQYF. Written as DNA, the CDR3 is TGCGCCAGCAGCTCACGACAGGGGATAGATACGCAGTATTTT.

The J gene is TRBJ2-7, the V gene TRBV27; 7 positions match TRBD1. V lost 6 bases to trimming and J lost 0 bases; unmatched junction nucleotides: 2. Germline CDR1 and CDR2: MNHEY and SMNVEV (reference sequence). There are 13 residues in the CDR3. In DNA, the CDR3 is TGTGCCAGCAGCGCAGGGGGCTCCTACGAGCAGTACTTC. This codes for CASSAGGSYEQYF.

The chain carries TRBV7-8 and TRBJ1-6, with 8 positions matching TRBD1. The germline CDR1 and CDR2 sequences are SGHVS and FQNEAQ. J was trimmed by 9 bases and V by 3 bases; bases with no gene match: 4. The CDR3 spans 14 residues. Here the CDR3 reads CASSLTGVRSPLHF. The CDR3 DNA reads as TGTGCCAGCAGCTTGACAGGGGTACGTTCACCCCTCCACTTT.

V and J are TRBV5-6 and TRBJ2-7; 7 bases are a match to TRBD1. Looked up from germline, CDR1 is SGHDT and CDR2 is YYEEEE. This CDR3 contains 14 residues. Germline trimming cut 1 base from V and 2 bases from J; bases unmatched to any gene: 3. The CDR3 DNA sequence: TGTGCCAGCAGCTTGAGGGACAGCGCCTACGAGCAGTACGTC. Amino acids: CASSLRDSAYEQYV.

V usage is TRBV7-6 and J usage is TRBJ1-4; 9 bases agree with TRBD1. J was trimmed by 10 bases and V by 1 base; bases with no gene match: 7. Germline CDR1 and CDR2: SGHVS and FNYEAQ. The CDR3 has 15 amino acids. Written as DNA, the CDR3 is TGTGCCAGCAGCTTAGAGACAGGGGGGTTGCGAAAACTGTTTTTT. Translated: CASSLETGGLRKLFF.

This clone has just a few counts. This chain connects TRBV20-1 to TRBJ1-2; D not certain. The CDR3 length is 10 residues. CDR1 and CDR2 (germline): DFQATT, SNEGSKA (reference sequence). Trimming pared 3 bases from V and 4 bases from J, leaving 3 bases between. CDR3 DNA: TGCAGTGCTAGCCCCTATGGCTACACCTTC. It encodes CSASPYGYTF.

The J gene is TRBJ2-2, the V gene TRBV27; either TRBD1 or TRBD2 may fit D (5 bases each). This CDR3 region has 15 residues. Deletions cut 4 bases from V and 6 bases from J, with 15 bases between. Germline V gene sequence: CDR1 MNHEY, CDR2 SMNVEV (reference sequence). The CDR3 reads CASSSPRRDPGELFF. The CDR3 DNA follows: TGTGCCAGCAGTTCCCCACGCAGGGACCCCGGGGAGCTGTTTTTT.

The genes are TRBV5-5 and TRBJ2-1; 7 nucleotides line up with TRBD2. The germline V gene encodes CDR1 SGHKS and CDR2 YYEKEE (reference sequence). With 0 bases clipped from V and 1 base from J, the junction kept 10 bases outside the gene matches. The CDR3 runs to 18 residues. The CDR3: CASSLDGYAGVSYNEQFF. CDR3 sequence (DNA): TGTGCCAGCAGCTTGGATGGATATGCGGGGGTTTCCTACAATGAGCAGTTCTTC.

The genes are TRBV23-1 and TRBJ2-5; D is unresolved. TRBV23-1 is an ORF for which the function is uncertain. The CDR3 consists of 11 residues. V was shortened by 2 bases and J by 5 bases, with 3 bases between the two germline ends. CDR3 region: CASSQRETQYF. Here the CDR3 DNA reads TGCGCCAGCAGTCAAAGGGAGACCCAGTACTTC.

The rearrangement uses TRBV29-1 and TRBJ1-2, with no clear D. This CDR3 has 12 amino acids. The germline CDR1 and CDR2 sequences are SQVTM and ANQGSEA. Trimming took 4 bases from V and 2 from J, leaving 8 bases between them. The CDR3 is CSVALGNYGYTF. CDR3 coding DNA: TGCAGCGTTGCCTTGGGAAACTATGGCTACACCTTC.

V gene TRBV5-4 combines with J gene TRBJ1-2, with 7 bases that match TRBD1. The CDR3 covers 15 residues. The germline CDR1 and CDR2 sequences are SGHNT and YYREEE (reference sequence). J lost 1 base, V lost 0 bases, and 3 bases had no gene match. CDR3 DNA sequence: TGTGCCAGCAGCTTGGGGGACAGACTTAACTATGGCTACACCTTC. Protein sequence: CASSLGDRLNYGYTF. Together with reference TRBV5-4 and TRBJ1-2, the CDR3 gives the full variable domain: ETGVTQSPTHLIKTRGQQVTLRCSSQSGHNTVSWYQQALGQGPQFIFQYYREEENGRGNFPPRFSGLQFPNYSSELNVNALELDDSALYLCASSLGDRLNYGYTFGSGTRLTVV.

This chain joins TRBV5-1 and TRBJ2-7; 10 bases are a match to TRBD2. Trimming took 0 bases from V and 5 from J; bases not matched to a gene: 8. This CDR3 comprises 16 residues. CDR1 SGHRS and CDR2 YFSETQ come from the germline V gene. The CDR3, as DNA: TGCGCCAGCAGCTTGGGACCAGCGGGGGGGGTCCACGAGCAGTACGTC. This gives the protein CASSLGPAGGVHEQYV.

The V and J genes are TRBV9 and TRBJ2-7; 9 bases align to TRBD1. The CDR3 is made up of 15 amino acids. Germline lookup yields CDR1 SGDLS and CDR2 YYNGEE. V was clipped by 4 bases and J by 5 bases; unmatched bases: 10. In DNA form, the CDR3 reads TGTGCCAGCAGCACGGGGGGACAGGGAGGTAACGAGCAGTACTTC. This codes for CASSTGGQGGNEQYF.

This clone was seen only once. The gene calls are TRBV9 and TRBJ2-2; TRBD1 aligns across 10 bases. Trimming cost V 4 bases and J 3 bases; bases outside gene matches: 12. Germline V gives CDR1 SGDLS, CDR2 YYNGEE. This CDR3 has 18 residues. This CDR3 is CASSPRTGGEGYTGELFF. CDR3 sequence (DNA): TGTGCCAGCAGCCCCCGGACAGGGGGGGAGGGTTACACCGGGGAGCTGTTTTTT.

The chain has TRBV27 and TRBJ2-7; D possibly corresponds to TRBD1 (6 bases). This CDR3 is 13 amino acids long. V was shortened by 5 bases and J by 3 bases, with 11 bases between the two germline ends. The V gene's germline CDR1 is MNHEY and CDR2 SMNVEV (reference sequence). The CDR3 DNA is TGTGCCAGCAGTCCCAGGACAGACTACGAGCAGTACTTC. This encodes CASSPRTDYEQYF.

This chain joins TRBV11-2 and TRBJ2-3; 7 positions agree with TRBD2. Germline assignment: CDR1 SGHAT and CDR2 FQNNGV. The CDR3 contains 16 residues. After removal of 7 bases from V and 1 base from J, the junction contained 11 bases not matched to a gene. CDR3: CASTTNLAGGTDTQYF. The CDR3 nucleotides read TGTGCCAGCACCACTAATTTAGCGGGCGGCACAGATACGCAGTATTTT.